This T cell receptor beta chain was captured in a study of cytomegalovirus exposure and HLA in healthy donors. Study results and caveats: Later on, a genetic analysis was performed. It linked a missense variant in DCLRE1C with V- and J-gene trimming of TCR beta. According to reports, the classifier identified cytomegalovirus status with high specificity and sensitivity. Some segments of the V type, notably TRBV6-2 and TRBV6-3, were excluded as indistinguishable.

The PCR ran on 60 Vbeta and 13 Jbeta primers. Produced via immunoSEQ multiplex PCR; TCRdb's table is partial and in-frame only. The table lists approximately 200,000 clones, around 85% of them singletons. Germline-derived CDR1 and CDR2 are SNHLY and FYNNEI. Trimming stripped 0 bases from V and 3 bases from J, with 6 bases between. There are 14 residues in the CDR3. This clone was seen once. What it binds is unknown. The chain has TRBV2 and TRBJ1-5; possible D gene TRBD1, 6 bases. The sample consisted of PBMCs. This clonotype was obtained from a girl aged 2-9 years in good health and CMV-seronegative. The CDR3 region is CASSEAGHNQPQHF. DNA for the CDR3: TGTGCCAGCAGTGAAGCGGGACACAATCAGCCCCAGCATTTT.